The source of this T cell receptor beta chain is a study of Ad26.COV2.S vaccination and SARS-CoV-2 variants. Background on the study: Of the COV1001 trial arms, the Ad26.COV2.S arm included the donor.

Study-level results: Analytic work on TCR breadth and depth might have understated the full extent of total T cell responses.

The treatment here: some 20 received Ad26.COV2.S at low or high dose, single or two shots; roughly five received placebo; per-sample allocation not given. Day 63 following the first vaccine or placebo injection was when the samples were taken. Libraries were prepared by immunoSEQ multiplex PCR; TCRdb keeps only in-frame clonotypes and omits some of them. The profile shows about 350,000 clones, about 89% of them singletons. V was cut by 1 base and J by 3 bases, with 12 bases left in between. Germline CDR1 SGHRS, CDR2 YFSETQ. The CDR3 is made up of 15 amino acids. As to this clone: Its specificity is not known.

The receptor comes from a person between 18 and 65 years old who received the Ad26.COV2.S COVID-19 vaccine or a placebo. The chain is built from TRBV5-1 and TRBJ2-3, with D maybe TRBD1 (6 bases). The material sequenced was peripheral blood, taken in a trial of Ad26.COV2.S vaccine versus placebo. CDR3 sequence: CASSLFQGPTDTQYF. In DNA form, the CDR3 reads TGCGCCAGCAGCTTGTTTCAGGGGCCGACAGATACGCAGTATTTT.